This TCR beta chain is from a study of technical replicates of blood from a few donors. Germline CDR1 MGHRA, CDR2 YSYEKL. The CDR3 covers 15 residues. The germline V and J ends were trimmed by 3 bases and 10 bases, with 19 bases remaining between them. Method: immunoSEQ multiplex PCR; TCRdb's copy keeps in-frame clones and lacks some. This sample has about 93,000 clones, with approximately 95% found just once. The sample was T cells isolated from PBMCs. The sequence derives from a human donor in good health. This chain joins TRBV4-1 and TRBJ2-1, with a tentative D call TRBD2 (5 bases). The CDR3 region is CASSHPPGWTGEQFF. In DNA, the CDR3 is TGCGCCAGCAGCCACCCCCCGGGGTGGACCGGAGAGCAGTTCTTC.